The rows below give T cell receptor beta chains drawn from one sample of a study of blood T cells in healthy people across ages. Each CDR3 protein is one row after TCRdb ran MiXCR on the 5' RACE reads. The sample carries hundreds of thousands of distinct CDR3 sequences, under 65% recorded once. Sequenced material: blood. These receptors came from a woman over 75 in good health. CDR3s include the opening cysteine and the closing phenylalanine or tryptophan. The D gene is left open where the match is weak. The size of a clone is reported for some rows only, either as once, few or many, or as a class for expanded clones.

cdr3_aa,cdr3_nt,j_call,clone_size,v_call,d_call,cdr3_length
CSVEWGTADTQYF,TGCAGCGTTGAATGGGGGACAGCTGATACGCAGTATTTT,TRBJ2-3,NA,TRBV29-1,TRBD1,13
CASTLGGESTEAFF,TGTGCCAGCACCCTAGGGGGGGAGAGCACTGAAGCTTTCTTT,TRBJ1-1,NA,TRBV12-3/TRBV12-4,NA,14
CSVDGRAGSYEQYF,TGCAGCGTTGATGGACGAGCGGGGTCCTACGAGCAGTACTTC,TRBJ2-7,many,TRBV29-1,TRBD2,14
CASSLPTGVGEKLFF,TGTGCCAGCTCCCTCCCGACAGGGGTTGGCGAAAAACTGTTTTTT,TRBJ1-4,few,TRBV18,TRBD1,15
CASSVYRGRNTGELFF,TGTGCCAGCAGCGTATACAGGGGGCGGAACACCGGGGAGCTGTTTTTT,TRBJ2-2,few,TRBV9,TRBD1,16
CASSYTSWRQDTQYF,TGTGCCAGCAGTTACACCTCATGGAGGCAGGATACGCAGTATTTT,TRBJ2-3,few,TRBV6-5,NA,15
CASSLELSGGLAKNIQYF,TGTGCCAGCAGCTTAGAACTCTCGGGAGGGCTAGCCAAAAACATTCAGTACTTC,TRBJ2-4,NA,TRBV7-2,TRBD2,18
CSARDLLAETYNEQFF,TGCAGTGCTAGAGATCTCCTAGCGGAGACCTACAATGAGCAGTTCTTC,TRBJ2-1,once,TRBV20-1,TRBD2,16
CASSGEGETDTQYF,TGTGCCAGCAGTGGGGAGGGGGAAACAGATACGCAGTATTTT,TRBJ2-3,NA,TRBV25-1,NA,14
CAWSRGVEQYF,TGTGCCTGGAGCCGGGGGGTGGAGCAGTACTTC,TRBJ2-5,NA,TRBV30,TRBD2,11
CASSLYGTGMRDEQFF,TGCGCCAGCAGCTTGTATGGGACAGGGATGAGGGATGAGCAGTTCTTC,TRBJ2-1,NA,TRBV5-1,TRBD1,16
CASSQVMGSGGEQFF,TGCGCCAGCAGCCAAGTGATGGGGTCTGGGGGTGAGCAGTTCTTC,TRBJ2-1,NA,TRBV4-3,NA,15
CASSQGQGSEQYF,TGTGCCAGCAGCCAGGGACAGGGCTCCGAGCAGTACTTC,TRBJ2-7,NA,TRBV3-1,TRBD1,13
CSVEITVMGGIQYF,TGCAGCGTTGAGATCACGGTCATGGGGGGCATTCAGTACTTC,TRBJ2-4,many,TRBV29-1,NA,14
CASSLVAGFYNEQFF,TGTGCCAGCAGCTTAGTAGCGGGATTCTACAATGAGCAGTTCTTC,TRBJ2-1,NA,TRBV7-9,TRBD2,15
CASSFVTPSGETQYF,TGCGCCAGCAGCTTCGTAACCCCCTCTGGGGAGACCCAGTACTTC,TRBJ2-5,NA,TRBV5-1,NA,15
CASSLPSAGAEAFF,TGTGCCAGCAGCCTCCCGAGCGCTGGCGCTGAAGCTTTCTTT,TRBJ1-1,NA,TRBV7-6,NA,14
CASSYAGQSKYEQYF,TGTGCCAGCAGTTACGCGGGACAGTCCAAATACGAGCAGTACTTC,TRBJ2-7,many,TRBV6-5,NA,15
CASTSASGHNEQYF,TGTGCCAGCACCTCGGCTAGCGGCCACAATGAGCAGTACTTC,TRBJ2-7,NA,TRBV7-9,TRBD2,14
CASSHGEGWPEAFF,TGCGCCAGCAGCCACGGGGAAGGGTGGCCTGAAGCTTTCTTT,TRBJ1-1,few,TRBV4-1,NA,14
CSASGGSSSYEQYF,TGCAGTGCTAGCGGCGGCTCTAGCTCCTACGAGCAGTACTTC,TRBJ2-7,many,TRBV20-1,NA,14
CASSFFMAGKVGYTF,TGTGCCAGCAGTTTTTTTATGGCAGGGAAGGTCGGCTACACCTTC,TRBJ1-2,few,TRBV12-3/TRBV12-4,NA,15
CASSLDWFRTQYF,TGTGCCAGCAGCTTAGATTGGTTTCGGACCCAGTACTTC,TRBJ2-5,NA,TRBV11-2,NA,13
CASTPLPGQGAYGYTF,TGTGCCAGCACTCCCTTACCGGGACAGGGGGCCTATGGCTACACCTTC,TRBJ1-2,many,TRBV12-3/TRBV12-4,TRBD1,16
CARRHRYSYEQYF,TGTGCCAGACGACACCGCTACTCCTACGAGCAGTACTTC,TRBJ2-7,many,TRBV27,NA,13
CASSERNSRTPEAFF,TGTGCCAGCAGTGAACGGAACAGTCGGACACCTGAAGCTTTCTTT,TRBJ1-1,NA,TRBV6-1,NA,15
CASSASGDTEAFF,TGTGCCAGCAGTGCATCAGGAGATACTGAAGCTTTCTTT,TRBJ1-1,NA,TRBV25-1,NA,13
CSASANEDTVREQYF,TGCAGTGCTAGTGCCAATGAGGACACCGTGAGAGAGCAGTACTTC,TRBJ2-7,many,TRBV20-1,NA,15
CASSRSLTAYGYTF,TGTGCCAGCAGCCGAAGTCTGACAGCCTATGGCTACACCTTC,TRBJ1-2,NA,TRBV2,NA,14
CASSTGTGGYTF,TGTGCCAGCAGTACCGGGACAGGGGGATACACCTTC,TRBJ1-2,few,TRBV12-3/TRBV12-4,TRBD1,12
CSVESQTEETQYF,TGCAGCGTTGAATCTCAGACGGAAGAGACCCAGTACTTC,TRBJ2-5,NA,TRBV29-1,NA,13
CSVEDPTGGEKLFF,TGCAGCGTTGAAGACCCGACCGGGGGTGAAAAACTGTTTTTT,TRBJ1-4,NA,TRBV29-1,NA,14
CASSQDLSGYYEQYF,TGTGCCAGCAGCCAAGATCTGTCCGGGTACTACGAGCAGTACTTC,TRBJ2-7,NA,TRBV4-2,NA,15
CASSRKDWPNEKLFF,TGTGCCAGCAGTCGAAAGGACTGGCCCAATGAAAAACTGTTTTTT,TRBJ1-4,NA,TRBV6-6,NA,15
CSASQNNQPQHF,TGCAGTGCCTCACAAAACAATCAGCCCCAGCATTTT,TRBJ1-5,many,TRBV20-1,NA,12
CASRKAEGRLNQPQHF,TGTGCCAGCCGTAAGGCAGAGGGTAGACTAAATCAGCCCCAGCATTTT,TRBJ1-5,NA,TRBV27,NA,16
CSVEARSPGIQYF,TGCAGCGTTGAAGCCCGATCTCCCGGCATTCAGTACTTC,TRBJ2-4,NA,TRBV29-1,NA,13
CASSQETGNREAFF,TGTGCCAGCAGCCAAGAAACGGGTAACAGGGAAGCTTTCTTT,TRBJ1-1,NA,TRBV4-2,NA,14
CASSLEDRDRNEQYF,TGTGCCAGCAGCTTGGAGGACAGGGACCGAAATGAGCAGTACTTC,TRBJ2-5,NA,TRBV5-5,TRBD1,15
CASTSGMGTDTQYF,TGTGCCAGCACGAGCGGGATGGGCACAGATACGCAGTATTTT,TRBJ2-3,NA,TRBV6-1,TRBD2,14
CASRAVLGRSSYEQYF,TGTGCCAGCAGGGCCGTTTTGGGCCGATCCTCCTACGAGCAGTACTTC,TRBJ2-7,NA,TRBV28,NA,16
CASTTGPANNEQFF,TGTGCCAGCACAACAGGCCCAGCCAACAATGAGCAGTTCTTC,TRBJ2-1,NA,TRBV28,NA,14
CASSEGTSGYKEQFF,TGTGCCAGCAGCGAGGGGACTAGCGGATACAAGGAGCAGTTCTTC,TRBJ2-1,NA,TRBV6-2/TRBV6-3,TRBD2,15
CASSLASASYNEQFF,TGCGCCAGCAGCCTTGCTAGCGCATCCTACAATGAGCAGTTCTTC,TRBJ2-1,many,TRBV4-3,NA,15
CASSSPGTGRTEAFF,TGTGCCAGCAGTTCCCCCGGGACAGGGAGGACTGAAGCTTTCTTT,TRBJ1-1,few,TRBV28,TRBD1,15
CASSDSSGNTIYF,TGCGCCAGCAGTGACAGCTCTGGAAACACCATATATTTT,TRBJ1-3,few,TRBV10-2,NA,13
CASSFGEAQHF,TGTGCCAGCAGTTTTGGAGAAGCCCAGCATTTT,TRBJ1-5,few,TRBV12-3/TRBV12-4,NA,11
CAISDAGVGSLHF,TGTGCCATCAGTGATGCAGGGGTGGGATCCCTCCACTTT,TRBJ1-6,NA,TRBV10-3,NA,13
CSADPSSGGGYEQFF,TGCAGTGCTGACCCCTCTAGCGGGGGAGGGTATGAGCAGTTCTTC,TRBJ2-1,NA,TRBV20-1,TRBD2,15
CASSTQETQYF,TGTGCCAGCAGCACCCAAGAGACCCAGTACTTC,TRBJ2-5,many,TRBV21-1,NA,11
CASTQTGQLETQYF,TGTGCCAGCACTCAAACCGGGCAACTAGAGACCCAGTACTTC,TRBJ2-5,NA,TRBV6-5,NA,14
CSAPQTTEAFF,TGCAGTGCCCCTCAGACCACTGAAGCTTTCTTT,TRBJ1-1,few,TRBV20-1,NA,11
CASSYSGQGALHEQFF,TGTGCCAGCAGTTATTCGGGACAGGGGGCTTTGCATGAGCAGTTCTTC,TRBJ2-1,NA,TRBV6-2/TRBV6-3,TRBD1,16
CASSQFRDNNQPQHF,TGTGCCAGCAGCCAATTCCGGGACAACAATCAGCCCCAGCATTTT,TRBJ1-5,NA,TRBV16,NA,15
CASSQGDRVYNEQYF,TGTGCCAGCAGCCAAGGGGACAGGGTCTACAATGAGCAGTACTTC,TRBJ2-7,few,TRBV4-2,TRBD1,15
CASTIGGSPQETQYF,TGTGCCAGCACTATAGGCGGAAGTCCTCAAGAGACCCAGTACTTC,TRBJ2-5,many,TRBV3-1,NA,15
CSVEGGQGFHEQYF,TGCAGCGTGGAAGGGGGACAGGGATTCCACGAGCAGTACTTC,TRBJ2-7,NA,TRBV29-1,TRBD1,14
CASSVSVTDTQYF,TGCGCCAGCAGCGTCTCCGTCACAGATACGCAGTATTTT,TRBJ2-3,few,TRBV5-1,NA,13
CASSIFGGGLVDTQYF,TGTGCCAGCAGTATTTTTGGGGGAGGCCTTGTCGATACGCAGTATTTT,TRBJ2-3,NA,TRBV12-3/TRBV12-4,NA,16